This paragraph covers one TCR beta chain sequence. A multiplex PCR was run with 60 Vbeta primers and 13 Jbeta primers. Generated by immunoSEQ multiplex PCR, the TCRdb table keeps only in-frame clones and is missing some. This table has about 200,000 clones, 65% to 85% appearing once. The sample comes from a study of cytomegalovirus exposure and HLA in healthy donors. The wider study: From HLA-typed donors, an early data release held about 85 million unique TCRs.

J lost 2 bases, V lost 5 bases, and 9 bases had no gene match. The CDR3 runs to 16 residues. Germline V gene lookup returns CDR1 SEHNR and CDR2 FQNEAQ (reference sequence). What was sequenced was PBMCs. The chain has TRBV7-9 and TRBJ1-3; 7 nucleotides line up with TRBD1. The clonotype was recovered from a boy aged 2 to 10 in good health and CMV-seronegative. DNA of the CDR3: TGTGCCAGCAGCATATACCAGGGGGAGGCTGGAAACACCATATATTTT. Residues: CASSIYQGEAGNTIYF.